This TCR beta chain was found in a study of monozygotic twins with inflammatory bowel disease. The germline gives CDR1 MDHEN, CDR2 SYDVKM. There are 11 residues in the CDR3. The study subjected TCRalpha and TCRbeta cDNA to two nested PCRs of approximately 16 and 9 cycles. TCRdb re-called the 5' RACE reads; every CDR3 protein appears as one record, without DNA. There are around 450,000 distinct CDR3 sequences in the sample, with about 2.4% held by the top ten. The specimen was blood. The rearrangement uses TRBV28 and TRBJ2-1; TCRdb reports TRBD2, a call that lacks DNA to check it against. The sequence came from a human donor with ulcerative colitis or Crohn's disease, or a healthy co-twin of an affected twin (not recorded which). Here the CDR3 reads CASNWGRQQFF.